These 23 T cell receptor beta chains originate from one sample sequenced in a study of memory CD4+ T cells and cytomegalovirus serostatus. The sort gate was single viable CD3+CD4+CD8-CD45RO+ cells for memory CD4+ T cells. Sequencing used immunoSEQ multiplex PCR; TCRdb keeps in-frame clones, though not all of them. This table has 50,000 to 60,000 clones, approximately 80% appearing once. Sequenced input: memory CD4+ T cells from blood. The receptors shown here come from an adult in good health and CMV-seronegative.

This chain connects TRBV4-2 to TRBJ2-3, with 9 bases lining up with TRBD2. Per the germline V gene, CDR1 is LGHNA and CDR2 is YNFKEQ. The V gene end was trimmed by 0 bases and the J gene end by 4 bases; junction bases not matched to a gene: 8. This CDR3 has 17 residues. CDR3 sequence: CASSQERGGGASDTQYF. CDR3 DNA: TGTGCCAGCAGCCAAGAACGGGGCGGGGGGGCCTCAGATACGCAGTATTTT.

The V gene is TRBV27, the J gene TRBJ2-5, with 11 bases matching TRBD2. The CDR3 spans 15 residues. Germline assignment: CDR1 MNHEY and CDR2 SMNVEV (reference sequence). Germline trimming cut 5 bases from V and 0 bases from J; bases unmatched to any gene: 2. DNA for the CDR3: TGTGCCAGCAGTCCGGGACTAGCGGACCAAGAGACCCAGTACTTC. Protein sequence: CASSPGLADQETQYF.

The chain employs TRBV7-2 and TRBJ1-1, with D possibly matching TRBD1 (6 bases). Trimming stripped 3 bases from V and 3 bases from J, with 11 bases between. CDR3 length: 14 residues. Germline loops: CDR1 SGHTA, CDR2 FQGNSA. CDR3 bases: TGTGCCAGCAGCTTGGGGCAGGGGCACACTGAAGCTTTCTTT. Its protein is CASSLGQGHTEAFF.

The chain recombines TRBV27 with TRBJ2-6, with D perhaps matching TRBD1 (5 bases). The CDR3 runs 18 residues. Deletions cut 3 bases from V and 5 bases from J, with 20 bases between. Germline V lookup: CDR1 MNHEY, CDR2 SMNVEV (reference sequence). The CDR3 bases are TGTGCCAGCAGTTTCGTTTCCAGGGCCCCTGTTTGGGCCAACGTCCTGACTTTC. This codes for CASSFVSRAPVWANVLTF.

The gene calls are TRBV27 and TRBJ2-2; 8 bases map to TRBD1. There are 16 residues in the CDR3. V was clipped by 5 bases and J by 6 bases; unmatched bases: 11. Germline lookup yields CDR1 MNHEY and CDR2 SMNVEV (reference sequence). CDR3 nucleotides: TGTGCCAGCAGTGAGCCGGGACAGGTTGTGGCCGGGGAGCTGTTTTTT. Its translation is CASSEPGQVVAGELFF.

CDR3 sequence reads: CASSYIGVEKLFF. DNA for the CDR3: TGTGCCAGCAGTTACATTGGAGTTGAAAAACTGTTTTTT. The rearrangement joins TRBV28 to TRBJ1-4; unclear D gene. This CDR3 has 13 amino acids. The V gene's germline CDR1 is MDHEN and CDR2 SYDVKM. V was trimmed by 4 bases and J by 7 bases, leaving 10 bases between them.

The V gene is TRBV20-1, the J gene TRBJ1-1, with a weak D call TRBD1 (6 bases). With 3 bases removed from V and 8 bases from J, the gap between germline ends came to 10 bases. From germline, CDR1 is DFQATT and CDR2 SNEGSKA (reference sequence). CDR3 length equals 11 residues. The CDR3 loop is CSARRGGEAFF. The CDR3 nucleotides read TGCAGTGCTAGGAGAGGGGGGGAAGCTTTCTTT.

The chain links TRBV7-8 to TRBJ1-1; D is unclear. The germline V gene has CDR1 SGHVS and CDR2 FQNEAQ. V lost 3 bases to trimming and J lost 0 bases, with 8 bases between them. The CDR3 is 14 residues long. The CDR3 loop is CASSFSYLNTEAFF. The CDR3 nucleotides read TGTGCCAGCAGCTTTTCTTACTTGAACACTGAAGCTTTCTTT.

The chain employs TRBV4-2 and TRBJ1-3; D gene uncertain. The length of the CDR3 is 13 residues. From germline, CDR1 is LGHNA and CDR2 YNFKEQ. V dropped 0 bases and J dropped 4 bases, with 4 bases sitting between them. The CDR3, as DNA: TGTGCCAGCAGCCAAGAATTGGGAAACACCATATATTTT. Translation gives CASSQELGNTIYF.

This clone was counted a few times. V is TRBV2 and J is TRBJ1-2; D gene unclear. This CDR3 region has 12 residues. Trimming removed 6 bases from V and 4 bases from J, with 9 bases in between. Germline loops: CDR1 SNHLY, CDR2 FYNNEI. The CDR3 nucleotides read TGTGCCAGCAGAGTTCAGACCTATGGCTACACCTTC. Encoded protein: CASRVQTYGYTF.

This clone was recorded only once. V is TRBV6-5 and J is TRBJ2-7; 7 bases align to TRBD2. J was trimmed by 3 bases and V by 2 bases; bases with no gene match: 4. Germline CDR1 reads MNHEY; CDR2 reads SVGAGI. The CDR3 runs to 14 residues. The CDR3 DNA is TGTGCCAGCAGTTACGGGGGGGTCAGCTACGAGCAGTACTTC. Protein sequence: CASSYGGVSYEQYF.

This chain links TRBV9 with TRBJ2-5; D is unresolved. This CDR3 region has 14 residues. The V end lost 0 bases, the J end lost 1 base, and 7 bases lay between the germline ends. Per germline, CDR1 SGDLS and CDR2 YYNGEE. The CDR3 here is CASSVGRIQETQYF. The CDR3 nucleotides are TGTGCCAGCAGCGTAGGCCGTATCCAAGAGACCCAGTACTTC.

The gene calls are TRBV19 and TRBJ2-1, with TRBD2 matching over 11 bases. This CDR3 spans 16 amino acids. Unmatched junction bases numbered 12, after V lost 5 bases and J lost 9 bases. Germline CDR1 LNHDA, CDR2 SQIVND (reference sequence). The CDR3 loop reads CASSPRLSGGAGEQFF. DNA for the CDR3: TGTGCCAGTAGTCCCCGTCTTAGCGGGGGGGCCGGTGAGCAGTTCTTC.

The V call is TRBV7-2, the J call TRBJ2-7; 7 bases agree with TRBD2. Germline CDR1 and CDR2: SGHTA and FQGNSA. This CDR3 has 14 residues. V was pared by 5 bases and J by 3 bases, with 7 bases of the junction left unmatched. The CDR3 reads CASSPAGGGYEQYF. In DNA, the CDR3 is TGTGCCAGCAGCCCAGCCGGCGGGGGCTACGAGCAGTACTTC.

The DNA for the CDR3 is TGTGCCAGCAGTTACAGCCCGGGACAGTCTAATTCACCCCTCCACTTT. This sequence encodes CASSYSPGQSNSPLHF. This chain joins TRBV6-6 and TRBJ1-6; 7 bases agree with TRBD1. Trimming at V came to 2 bases and at J to 6 bases, leaving 7 bases not matched to a gene. The CDR3 contains 16 residues. Per the germline V gene, CDR1 is MNHNY and CDR2 is SVGAGI (reference sequence).

This clone showed up just once. This sequence joins TRBV6-1 and TRBJ1-4, with a tentative D call TRBD1 (6 bases). CDR1 MNHNS and CDR2 SASEGT come from the germline V gene. V dropped 1 base and J dropped 5 bases, with 14 bases sitting between them. This CDR3 is 16 amino acids long. The CDR3: CASSEVVRRGNEKLFF. The CDR3 DNA reads TGTGCCAGCAGTGAAGTCGTAAGGAGGGGGAATGAAAAACTGTTTTTT.

This chain joins TRBV7-8 and TRBJ2-7, with TRBD1 matching 8 bases. The germline CDR1 and CDR2 sequences are SGHVS and FQNEAQ. The CDR3 consists of 15 residues. Trimming removed 5 bases from V and 3 bases from J; junction bases left unmatched: 9. The CDR3 bases are TGTGCCAGCAGCCCGAGGACAGGGCCAGGCTACGAGCAGTACTTC. It translates to CASSPRTGPGYEQYF.

This chain links TRBV6-5 with TRBJ1-1; D is perhaps TRBD1 (6 bases). The CDR3 contains 15 residues. Trimming took 7 bases from V and 3 from J, leaving 18 bases between them. Germline V CDR1 and CDR2: MNHEY, SVGAGI. CDR3 amino acids: CASTPLGWGHTEAFF. The CDR3 coding sequence is TGTGCCAGCACCCCGTTGGGGTGGGGGCACACTGAAGCTTTCTTT.

This clone showed up just a few times. This sequence joins TRBV19 and TRBJ2-3, with TRBD2 matching over 9 bases. CDR1 is LNHDA, CDR2 SQIVND, per germline (reference sequence). The V gene end was trimmed by 3 bases and the J gene end by 6 bases; junction bases not matched to a gene: 10. The CDR3 runs 16 residues. The CDR3 here is CASSISSGVSHDTQYF. Written as DNA, the CDR3 is TGTGCCAGTAGTATCTCTAGCGGGGTTTCCCACGATACGCAGTATTTT.

V is TRBV4-3 and J is TRBJ2-3, with D perhaps being TRBD1 or TRBD2 (6 bases each). Germline V gene sequence: CDR1 LGHNA, CDR2 YSLEER. The CDR3 totals 17 residues. V lost 0 bases and J lost 0, with 13 bases in between. CDR3 nucleotide sequence: TGCGCCAGCAGCCAAGACCCCCCGGGGGCTAGCACAGATACGCAGTATTTT. Protein: CASSQDPPGASTDTQYF.

This clone was counted a single time. The chain recombines TRBV5-6 with TRBJ1-4, with TRBD1 as a possible D gene (5 bases). The CDR3 loop spans 15 amino acids. Germline values: CDR1 SGHDT, CDR2 YYEEEE. V dropped 2 bases and J dropped 7 bases, with 15 bases sitting between them. CDR3 DNA sequence: TGTGCCAGCAGCTTTGAGGCGGGGGACGTTGAAAAACTGTTTTTT. It specifies CASSFEAGDVEKLFF.

This clone was seen once. V usage is TRBV9 and J usage is TRBJ1-6; 9 bases align to TRBD1. The CDR3 has 15 residues. The trim removed 4 bases at V and 9 bases at J, leaving 8 bases unmatched. Germline CDR1 reads SGDLS; CDR2 reads YYNGEE. The CDR3 DNA reads as TGTGCCAGCAGCCCCGGACAGGGGCAGGTTTCACCCCTCCACTTT. Protein product: CASSPGQGQVSPLHF.

Only one count was recorded for this clone. The chain joins TRBV19 to TRBJ2-6, with unresolved D. V gave up 6 bases and J gave up 0 bases, with 3 bases separating them. This CDR3 is 13 amino acids long. CDR1 is LNHDA, CDR2 SQIVND, per germline (reference sequence). CDR3 nucleotide sequence: TGTGCCAGTAGGAACTCTGGGGCCAACGTCCTGACTTTC. Translating gives CASRNSGANVLTF.